The T cell receptor (beta chain) under discussion was sequenced for a study of shared T cell receptors in the human thymus. The CDR3 covers 15 residues. Germline CDR1 and CDR2: SGHNT and YYREEE (reference sequence). Losses at the gene ends were 9 bases for V and 6 bases for J; bases not matched to a gene: 13. Sequenced by immunoSEQ multiplex PCR; TCRdb stores in-frame clones only, minus some. The repertoire holds about 660,000 clones, with around 87% as singletons. In addition, the sample was reused for a study of human thymus T cells. From that study: Thymic repertoires overlap heavily among unrelated individuals, related research has reported.

Sequencing used thymocytes. This chain connects TRBV5-4 to TRBJ2-3; 10 bases align to TRBD1. This clonotype was sampled from a boy under two years old with a congenital heart defect. The CDR3 is CATEPRDRGPDTQYF. As DNA, the CDR3 is TGTGCCACCGAACCCCGGGACAGGGGTCCCGATACGCAGTATTTT.